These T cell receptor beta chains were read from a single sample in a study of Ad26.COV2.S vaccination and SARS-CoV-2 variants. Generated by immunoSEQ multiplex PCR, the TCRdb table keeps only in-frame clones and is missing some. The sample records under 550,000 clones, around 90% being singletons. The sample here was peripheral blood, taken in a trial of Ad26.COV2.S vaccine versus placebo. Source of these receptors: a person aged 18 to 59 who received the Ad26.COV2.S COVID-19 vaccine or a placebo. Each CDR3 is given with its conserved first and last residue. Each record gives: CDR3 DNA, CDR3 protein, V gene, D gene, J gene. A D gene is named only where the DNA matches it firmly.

TGTGCTAGTGGTCCCTCGGACAGGGGCGATGAGCAGTTCTTC	CASGPSDRGDEQFF	TRBV12-5	TRBD1	TRBJ2-1
TGCGCCAGCAGCGGGACGTGGATTCACAACACTGAAGCTTTCTTT	CASSGTWIHNTEAFF	TRBV23-1	-	TRBJ1-1
TGTGCCAGCAGCTTATATCTCCGGCCCTCCTACGAGCAGTACTTC	CASSLYLRPSYEQYF	TRBV7-2	-	TRBJ2-7
TGTGCCAGCAGCTTGGTCGGGTCAGTCTCCTACAATGAGCAGTTCTTC	CASSLVGSVSYNEQFF	TRBV5-5	-	TRBJ2-1
TGTGCCAGCAGCTTATTGGCCTCGGCCTACGAGCAGTACTTC	CASSLLASAYEQYF	TRBV7-8	-	TRBJ2-7
TGCGCCAGCAGCTGGACAGGGGAAACTGAAGCTTTCTTT	CASSWTGETEAFF	TRBV5-1	TRBD1	TRBJ1-1
TGTGCCAGTAGTATCTTGGGACAGGGTCAAGAGACCCAGTACTTC	CASSILGQGQETQYF	TRBV19	TRBD1	TRBJ2-5
TGTGCCAGCAGCCAAGATATGGGACTAGCGGGAAATGAGCAGTTCTTC	CASSQDMGLAGNEQFF	TRBV14	TRBD2	TRBJ2-1
TGTGCCAGCAATAACGGGATATCTAATTCACCCCTCCACTTT	CASNNGISNSPLHF	TRBV6-5	-	TRBJ1-6
TGTGCCAGCAGATGGGCCTTAAACACCGGGGAGCTGTTTTTT	CASRWALNTGELFF	TRBV28	-	TRBJ2-2
TGTGCCAGCAGCGTAGAGTTAGCGGGAATGAGCGGGGAGCTGTTTTTT	CASSVELAGMSGELFF	TRBV9	TRBD2	TRBJ2-2